The 20 T cell receptor beta chains presented below share a single source sample, sequenced in a study of blood T cells in healthy people across ages (dated by TCRdb to the mid-2010s). Library method: 5' RACE. Data came from an Illumina HiSeq 2500. A second PCR of roughly 7 to 11 cycles was performed with a sample-barcoded 5' primer and a J-beta primer mix. Using fastp trimming at Q25 and MiXCR clonotype assembly, TCRdb reanalyzed the public sequencing data and kept in-frame beta chains. Each CDR3 protein gets just one entry, which takes the most common genes and DNA from the rows behind it. Across this sample there are about 770,000 distinct CDR3 sequences, with 40% to 50% seen only once. The ten largest clones capture roughly 18% of the sample. The source material was blood. Receptors were obtained from a man between 60 and 75 years old in good health.

V is TRBV4-1 and J is TRBJ2-5; TRBD2 aligns across 13 bases. Germline-derived CDR1 and CDR2 are MGHRA and YSYEKL. J gave up 11 bases and V 4 bases, and 16 bases lay outside the gene matches. CDR3 length equals 17 residues. The CDR3 DNA reads as TGCGCCAGCAGCCGGGGACTAGCGGGGACCAAATTAAGGATGCAGTACTTC. Protein product: CASSRGLAGTKLRMQYF.

The chain employs TRBV11-2 and TRBJ2-7, with TRBD2 matching 11 bases. From germline, CDR1 is SGHAT and CDR2 FQNNGV. V lost 3 bases to trimming and J lost 4 bases; unmatched junction nucleotides: 5. The CDR3 consists of 15 residues. CDR3 nucleotides: TGTGCCAGCAGCTTGACTAGCGGGGTTATGTACGAGCAGTACTTC. It translates to CASSLTSGVMYEQYF.

This clonotype has more than one count but fewer than ten. J is TRBJ1-2 and V is TRBV7-2, with TRBD1 as a possible D gene (6 bases). The CDR3 sequence is 11 residues long. Germline CDR1 and CDR2: SGHTA and FQGNSA. The V and J ends lost 8 bases and 2 bases respectively, with 6 bases between them. CDR3 bases: TGTGCCAGCGGACAGAACTATGGCTACACCTTC. Protein: CASGQNYGYTF.

This clonotype was recorded many times. The chain combines TRBV6-5 with TRBJ2-7; D is unresolved. The V and J ends lost 8 bases and 5 bases respectively, with 13 bases between them. Germline assignment: CDR1 MNHEY and CDR2 SVGAGI. The CDR3 is made up of 12 amino acids. This CDR3 is CASPIWTDEQYF. Here the CDR3 DNA reads TGTGCCAGCCCGATTTGGACCGACGAGCAGTACTTC.

The chain links TRBV20-1 to TRBJ2-1; D ambiguous. Germline CDR1 and CDR2: DFQATT and SNEGSKA (reference sequence). The CDR3 has 12 amino acids. Between the trimmed V and J ends, which lost 3 bases and 10 bases, there was a span of 13 bases. For the CDR3, the DNA is TGCAGTGCTAGTCTCAACCCGTTGGAGCAGTTCTTC. Amino acids: CSASLNPLEQFF.

The chain combines TRBV3-1 with TRBJ2-6; D possibly uses TRBD1 or TRBD2 (5 bases each). The CDR3 runs to 18 residues. Germline lookup yields CDR1 LGHDT and CDR2 YNNKEL (reference sequence). The V end was cut by 2 bases, the J end by 1 base, with 15 bases between. CDR3 region: CASSQIPGSLSGANVLTF. In DNA, the CDR3 is TGTGCCAGCAGCCAAATTCCAGGGAGCCTTTCTGGGGCCAACGTCCTGACTTTC.

This clonotype was seen a few times. The V call is TRBV14, the J call TRBJ2-1; D might be TRBD1 or TRBD2, each matching 6 bases. The CDR3 loop spans 16 amino acids. Germline CDR1 reads SGHDN; CDR2 reads FVKESK. V dropped 0 bases and J dropped 3 bases, with 12 bases sitting between them. The CDR3 loop is CASSQDTGRIYNEQFF. In DNA form, the CDR3 reads TGTGCCAGCAGCCAAGATACAGGGAGGATCTACAATGAGCAGTTCTTC.

There are a few counts of this clonotype. Here the CDR3 reads CASRPGQGKREQYF. The DNA of the CDR3 is TGTGCCAGCAGGCCGGGACAGGGAAAACGCGAGCAGTACTTC. This rearrangement joins TRBV2 to TRBJ2-7; 9 positions match TRBD1. J was trimmed by 6 bases and V by 6 bases; bases with no gene match: 9. This CDR3 comprises 14 residues. Germline CDR1 reads SNHLY; CDR2 reads FYNNEI.

As DNA, the CDR3 is TGCGCCAGCAGCGAGACAGATAAAGAGACCCAGTACTTC. This gives the protein CASSETDKETQYF. The chain employs TRBV5-1 and TRBJ2-5, with D perhaps TRBD1 (5 bases). CDR3 length equals 13 residues. Germline CDR1 and CDR2: SGHRS and YFSETQ. V lost 4 bases, J lost 3 bases, and 10 bases lay in between.

The rearrangement links TRBV28 to TRBJ2-7; the match to TRBD1 covers 7 bases. Germline V gives CDR1 MDHEN, CDR2 SYDVKM. This CDR3 comprises 14 residues. V lost 8 bases and J lost 0; bases outside the gene matches: 7. In DNA, the CDR3 is TGTGCCAGCGGCCAGACAGGGCCCTCCTACGAGCAGTACTTC. It translates to CASGQTGPSYEQYF. Supplemented by reference TRBV28 and TRBJ2-7, the full variable domain reads DVKVTQSSRYLVKRTGEKVFLECVQDMDHENMFWYRQDPGLGLRLIYFSYDVKMKEKGDIPEGYSVSREKKERFSLILESASTNQTSMYLCASGQTGPSYEQYFGPGTRLTVT.

Many counts were recorded for this clonotype. The chain joins TRBV5-1 to TRBJ2-5; D possibly corresponds to TRBD1 (7 bases). CDR1 SGHRS and CDR2 YFSETQ come from the germline V gene. The CDR3 has 15 amino acids. V was clipped by 4 bases and J by 6 bases, with 19 bases between them. The chain's CDR3 is CASSPEGQSRQTQYF. CDR3 nucleotide sequence: TGCGCCAGCAGCCCGGAGGGACAGAGTAGACAGACCCAGTACTTC.

This clonotype has just one count. J is TRBJ2-7 and V is TRBV29-1; possibly TRBD1 for D (7 bases). Trimming took 4 bases from V and 0 from J, leaving 13 bases between them. The CDR3 runs to 14 residues. Germline CDR1 is SQVTM and CDR2 is ANQGSEA. CDR3 in DNA: TGCAGCGTTGCTGGGGGGACAGCCTCCTACGAGCAGTACTTC. Encoded protein: CSVAGGTASYEQYF.

V usage is TRBV6-1 and J usage is TRBJ2-7; 7 bases align to TRBD1. CDR1 and CDR2 (germline): MNHNS, SASEGT. V gave up 7 bases and J gave up 1 base; unmatched junction bases: 4. The CDR3 sequence is 13 residues long. CDR3 sequence: CASNQGESYEQYF. The CDR3 DNA sequence: TGTGCCAGCAACCAGGGGGAGTCCTACGAGCAGTACTTC.

J is TRBJ2-5 and V is TRBV3-1; tentatively, D is TRBD1 (6 bases). Near its end, the DNA agrees better with TRBJ2-7, so the J call may be wrong. The germline V gene has CDR1 LGHDT and CDR2 YNNKEL (reference sequence). The CDR3 extends over 14 amino acids. The CDR3 reads CASSPTGSRYEQYF. The CDR3, as DNA: TGTGCCAGCAGCCCGACAGGTTCTCGGTACGAGCAGTACTTC.

This chain connects TRBV4-1 to TRBJ2-3; D is unclear. V lost 0 bases to trimming and J lost 5 bases, with 6 bases between them. The CDR3 runs 13 residues. The germline V gene encodes CDR1 MGHRA and CDR2 YSYEKL. The CDR3 loop is CASSQDWGDTQYF. CDR3 DNA sequence: TGCGCCAGCAGCCAAGATTGGGGAGATACGCAGTATTTT.

CDR3 nucleotides: TGTGCCAGCAAAAAGACAGGGGAGAGCTCTGGAAACACCATATATTTT. It is translated as CASKKTGESSGNTIYF. This chain uses TRBV21-1 with TRBJ1-3; the table's D gene call, TRBD1, was not cross checked with the DNA. TRBV21-1 has pseudogene status. The CDR3 runs to 16 residues.

V usage is TRBV20-1 and J usage is TRBJ2-7, with 10 positions matching TRBD1. The CDR3 totals 18 residues. Germline trimming cut 4 bases from V and 2 bases from J; bases unmatched to any gene: 17. CDR1 and CDR2 from the germline V gene are DFQATT and SNEGSKA (reference sequence). The CDR3 DNA is TGCAGTGCTACAGACCGGGACAGGGGACGTTCGACGCCCTACGAGCAGTACTTC. This encodes CSATDRDRGRSTPYEQYF.

The chain carries TRBV6-1 and TRBJ1-2; 9 nucleotides line up with TRBD1. Germline V gives CDR1 MNHNS, CDR2 SASEGT. The trim removed 3 bases at V and 1 base at J, leaving 15 bases unmatched. CDR3 length: 19 amino acids. CDR3 sequence (DNA): TGTGCCAGCAGTGATAAAACTTGGGACAGGGAAGAGGGTAACTATGGCTACACCTTC. Translation gives CASSDKTWDREEGNYGYTF.

The chain joins TRBV6-6 to TRBJ2-5, with D maybe TRBD2 (6 bases). The germline V and J ends were trimmed by 5 bases and 4 bases, with 14 bases remaining between them. Per the germline V gene, CDR1 is MNHNY and CDR2 is SVGAGI (reference sequence). CDR3 length equals 14 residues. CDR3 in amino acids: CASSQTAGGETQYF. The CDR3 DNA reads TGTGCCAGCAGTCAGACCGCCGGGGGAGAGACCCAGTACTTC.

The V call is TRBV5-1, the J call TRBJ2-7; maybe TRBD2 (6 bases). Germline CDR1 and CDR2: SGHRS and YFSETQ. This CDR3 region has 15 residues. V gave up 0 bases and J gave up 4 bases, with 14 bases separating them. CDR3 residues: CASSLATGVPYEQYF. CDR3 coding DNA: TGCGCCAGCAGCTTGGCCACGGGGGTTCCTTACGAGCAGTACTTC. Full variable domain (outside the CDR3, taken from reference TRBV5-1 and TRBJ2-7): KAGVTQTPRYLIKTRGQQVTLSCSPISGHRSVSWYQQTPGQGLQFLFEYFSETQRNKGNFPGRFSGRQFSNSRSEMNVSTLELGDSALYLCASSLATGVPYEQYFGPGTRLTVT.